These 32 T cell receptor beta chains came from one sample sequenced in a study of CD8 T cells in ankylosing spondylitis. Study results and limitations: It appeared that ankylosing spondylitis blood was characterized by a TCR beta motif of under ten highly homologous variants.

No cognate antigen is known for these TCRs. MiXCR, applied by TCRdb to the 5' RACE reads, yields one record per CDR3 protein. This repertoire shows approximately 400,000 distinct CDR3 sequences, roughly 26% found once; its top ten account for under 0.9%. Sequencing was performed on blood, either unsorted or a sorted T cell fraction (not recorded which). These TCRs come from a male donor with ankylosing spondylitis.

The J gene is TRBJ2-1, the V gene TRBV2; no definite D call. CDR3 length equals 13 residues. Germline CDR1 and CDR2: SNHLY and FYNNEI. V lost 8 bases and J 2 bases, leaving 10 bases between the germline ends. The CDR3 DNA reads TGTGCCAGCCACCTTATTGCCTACAATGAGCAGTTCTTC. This translates into CASHLIAYNEQFF.

The chain combines TRBV12-3 or TRBV12-4 with TRBJ2-1, with 8 bases matching TRBD2. V lost 6 bases and J lost 7; bases outside the gene matches: 11. The CDR3 is 15 amino acids. The CDR3 is CASSQSGSLGNEQFF. The DNA of the CDR3 is TGTGCCAGCAGCCAAAGCGGGAGCCTAGGGAATGAGCAGTTCTTC.

This clonotype was counted ten times or more. The chain recombines TRBV5-1 with TRBJ2-1; 7 bases agree with TRBD1. Losses at the gene ends were 4 bases for V and 4 bases for J; bases not matched to a gene: 8. Germline V gene lookup returns CDR1 SGHRS and CDR2 YFSETQ. This CDR3 is 15 amino acids long. The CDR3 DNA reads TGCGCCAGCAGCATCGGACAGGTGGGATACAATGAGCAGTTCTTC. This translates into CASSIGQVGYNEQFF.

This chain uses TRBV10-3 with TRBJ2-1; 9 nucleotides align to TRBD1. CDR1 is ENHRY and CDR2 is SYGVKD in the germline V gene. The ends lost 7 bases at V and 8 bases at J; junction bases unmatched: 6. CDR3 length: 13 amino acids. CDR3 residues: CAIKITGGDEQFF. Written as DNA, the CDR3 is TGTGCCATCAAGATCACAGGGGGCGATGAGCAGTTCTTC.

V and J are TRBV5-1 and TRBJ2-2; the D gene is possibly TRBD2 (5 bases). Between the trimmed V and J ends, which lost 0 bases and 5 bases, there was a span of 14 bases. Germline loops: CDR1 SGHRS, CDR2 YFSETQ. The CDR3 spans 16 residues. CDR3 DNA sequence: TGCGCCAGCAGCTTGGCCAAAGGGAGCGAGACCGGGGAGCTGTTTTTT. Its translation: CASSLAKGSETGELFF.

This clonotype was picked up many times. The chain combines TRBV5-1 with TRBJ2-1, with TRBD1 matching over 7 bases. Germline loops: CDR1 SGHRS, CDR2 YFSETQ. V trimming: 2 bases; J trimming: 5 bases; junction bases outside the gene matches: 10. CDR3 length equals 16 residues. CDR3 nucleotides: TGCGCCAGCAGCTTCCGAGGGGGCCTCGAAAACAATGAGCAGTTCTTC. Translated, it gives CASSFRGGLENNEQFF. Full variable domain (outside the CDR3, taken from reference TRBV5-1 and TRBJ2-1): KAGVTQTPRYLIKTRGQQVTLSCSPISGHRSVSWYQQTPGQGLQFLFEYFSETQRNKGNFPGRFSGRQFSNSRSEMNVSTLELGDSALYLCASSFRGGLENNEQFFGPGTRLTVL.

This clonotype turned up a few times. The chain has TRBV3-1 and TRBJ2-2; possible D gene TRBD1, 5 bases. The CDR3 spans 15 residues. The V end lost 6 bases, the J end lost 5 bases, and 16 bases lay between the germline ends. The germline V gene has CDR1 LGHDT and CDR2 YNNKEL (reference sequence). The CDR3 DNA follows: TGTGCCAGCAGTCAGGGCCAAATTGGGACCGGGGAGCTGTTTTTT. It translates to CASSQGQIGTGELFF.

The chain recombines TRBV2 with TRBJ2-3; perhaps TRBD2 as D (5 bases). The V and J ends lost 8 bases and 3 bases respectively, with 15 bases between them. Germline CDR1 SNHLY, CDR2 FYNNEI. The CDR3 has 14 residues. CDR3 residues: CASLEGGLTDTQYF. For the CDR3, the DNA is TGTGCCAGCCTTGAGGGCGGGCTAACAGATACGCAGTATTTT. Variable domain in full (rest from reference TRBV2 and TRBJ2-3): EPEVTQTPSHQVTQMGQEVILRCVPISNHLYFYWYRQILGQKVEFLVSFYNNEISEKSEIFDDQFSVERPDGSNFTLKIRSTKLEDSAMYFCASLEGGLTDTQYFGPGTRLTVL.

This clonotype was counted a few times. The V gene is TRBV5-5, the J gene TRBJ2-1, with D perhaps TRBD1 (6 bases). CDR3 length: 14 amino acids. Trimming took off 1 base at V and 7 bases at J, with 12 bases between the two ends. Looked up from germline, CDR1 is SGHKS and CDR2 is YYEKEE (reference sequence). CDR3 DNA sequence: TGTGCCAGCAGCTTGACAACAGGGCTGAATGAGCAGTTCTTC. It encodes CASSLTTGLNEQFF. Supplemented by reference TRBV5-5 and TRBJ2-1, the full variable domain reads DAGVTQSPTHLIKTRGQQVTLRCSPISGHKSVSWYQQVLGQGPQFIFQYYEKEERGRGNFPDRFSARQFPNYSSELNVNALLLGDSALYLCASSLTTGLNEQFFGPGTRLTVL.

In the case of this clonotype: Since a much larger clone is just one base distant, this may be a read error. This chain uses TRBV5-1 with TRBJ1-2; TRBD1 matches at 7 bases. Germline CDR1 and CDR2: SGHRS and YFSETQ. The CDR3 is made up of 13 amino acids. The DNA of the CDR3 is TGCGCCAGCAGCTCAGGGGGGAACTATGGCTACTCCTTC. It specifies CASSSGGNYGYSF.

In this sample, this clonotype turned up once. V and J are TRBV24-1 and TRBJ2-1; no definite D call. V shed 5 bases and J shed 5 bases, with 3 bases lying between them. Germline V gene sequence: CDR1 KGHDR, CDR2 SFDVKD. This CDR3 spans 11 amino acids. DNA for the CDR3: TGTGCCACCAGTGCCAACAATGAGCAGTTCTTC. Translation: CATSANNEQFF.

This clonotype was counted ten times or more. This chain uses TRBV7-7 with TRBJ2-1, with D perhaps matching TRBD1 (6 bases). The CDR3 runs 14 residues. The ends were cut back, 5 bases at V and 6 bases at J, with 14 bases in the middle. Germline CDR1 reads SSHAT; CDR2 reads FNYEAQ (reference sequence). In nucleotides, the CDR3 is TGTGCCAGCAGCGCAGGGGCAGAGGGCAATGAGCAGTTCTTC. This encodes CASSAGAEGNEQFF.

The rearrangement links TRBV5-8 to TRBJ2-3; 7 bases fit TRBD1. Trimming took 3 bases from V and 6 from J; bases not matched to a gene: 10. There are 15 residues in the CDR3. From germline, CDR1 is SGHTS and CDR2 YDEGEE. Written as DNA, the CDR3 is TGTGCCAGCAGCTACCTAAGGGGACAGAGGGATACGCAGTATTTT. This encodes CASSYLRGQRDTQYF.

The chain has TRBV7-8 and TRBJ1-5; no firm D call. Trimming cost V 4 bases and J 6 bases, with 13 bases left between them. Germline lookup yields CDR1 SGHVS and CDR2 FQNEAQ. This CDR3 has 14 amino acids. The CDR3 nucleotides read TGTGCCAGCAGCTCTTGGGTCAACGGTCAGCCCCAGCATTTT. It specifies CASSSWVNGQPQHF.

This clonotype was seen more than once but under ten times. The chain combines TRBV11-2 with TRBJ2-7; 9 bases are shared with TRBD1. The germline V gene has CDR1 SGHAT and CDR2 FQNNGV. The CDR3 is 15 residues long. V shed 3 bases and J 5 bases; nucleotides not matched to a gene: 8. The CDR3 loop is CASSFTGTGQDEQYF. In DNA, the CDR3 is TGTGCCAGCAGCTTCACCGGGACAGGGCAGGACGAGCAGTACTTC.

In its sample, this clonotype was seen a few times. The V and J genes are TRBV20-1 and TRBJ2-7; tentative D call: TRBD1 (5 bases). Per the germline V gene, CDR1 is DFQATT and CDR2 is SNEGSKA (reference sequence). The CDR3 runs to 14 residues. V was cut by 0 bases and J by 4 bases, with 13 bases left in between. The CDR3 DNA sequence: TGCAGTGCTAGAGATAGGGCAGGGATATACGAGCAGTACTTC. Amino acids: CSARDRAGIYEQYF.

The genes are TRBV29-1 and TRBJ2-5; a weak D match, TRBD1 (5 bases). The V and J ends lost 6 bases and 4 bases respectively, with 12 bases between them. The CDR3 runs to 12 residues. CDR1 is SQVTM, CDR2 ANQGSEA, per germline. Here the CDR3 DNA reads TGCAGCGTGGGTCCCCAGGGAGAGACCCAGTACTTC. It translates to CSVGPQGETQYF. Based on the CDR3 plus reference TRBV29-1 and TRBJ2-5, the full variable domain is SAVISQKPSRDICQRGTSLTIQCQVDSQVTMMFWYRQQPGQSLTLIATANQGSEATYESGFVIDKFPISRPNLTFSTLTVSNMSPEDSSIYLCSVGPQGETQYFGPGTRLLVL.

This clonotype was counted between two and nine times. The chain joins TRBV20-1 to TRBJ2-1; 7 nucleotides match TRBD2. The CDR3 extends over 16 amino acids. The trim removed 0 bases at V and 5 bases at J, leaving 10 bases unmatched. Germline CDR1 and CDR2: DFQATT and SNEGSKA (reference sequence). The CDR3 nucleotides are TGCAGTGCTAGAGATACCCGGGAGGCATGGGACAATGAGCAGTTCTTC. Residues: CSARDTREAWDNEQFF.

This rearrangement joins TRBV29-1 to TRBJ2-5; D may be TRBD2 (6 bases). V dropped 6 bases and J dropped 5 bases, with 13 bases sitting between them. The length of the CDR3 is 12 residues. Germline assignment: CDR1 SQVTM and CDR2 ANQGSEA. The CDR3 here is CSVSSGEETQYF. CDR3 nucleotide sequence: TGCAGCGTCAGTTCGGGGGAGGAGACCCAGTACTTC. The complete variable domain, with remaining parts taken from reference TRBV29-1 and TRBJ2-5, reads SAVISQKPSRDICQRGTSLTIQCQVDSQVTMMFWYRQQPGQSLTLIATANQGSEATYESGFVIDKFPISRPNLTFSTLTVSNMSPEDSSIYLCSVSSGEETQYFGPGTRLLVL.

The CDR3 region is CASSLEIISYNEQFF. The DNA of the CDR3 is TGCGCCAGCAGCTTGGAGATAATCTCCTACAATGAGCAGTTCTTC. V usage is TRBV5-1 and J usage is TRBJ2-1; D is unresolved. CDR1 SGHRS and CDR2 YFSETQ come from the germline V gene. This CDR3 region has 15 residues. Trimming took off 0 bases at V and 0 bases at J, with 7 bases between the two ends. Based on the CDR3 plus reference TRBV5-1 and TRBJ2-1, the full variable domain is KAGVTQTPRYLIKTRGQQVTLSCSPISGHRSVSWYQQTPGQGLQFLFEYFSETQRNKGNFPGRFSGRQFSNSRSEMNVSTLELGDSALYLCASSLEIISYNEQFFGPGTRLTVL.

In this sample, this clonotype turned up a few times. The chain carries TRBV5-1 and TRBJ2-7, with 9 bases aligning to TRBD2. The trim removed 4 bases at V and 4 bases at J, leaving 18 bases unmatched. The CDR3 extends over 18 amino acids. Germline values: CDR1 SGHRS, CDR2 YFSETQ. The CDR3 loop reads CASSGASGTSNAKYEQYF. DNA for the CDR3: TGCGCCAGCAGCGGGGCTAGCGGGACTTCCAATGCGAAATACGAGCAGTACTTC.

The chain links TRBV19 to TRBJ2-6, with D tentatively TRBD1 or TRBD2 (6 bases each). Trimming removed 3 bases at V and 5 bases at J, with 23 bases between. CDR3 size: 19 residues. Per the germline V gene, CDR1 is LNHDA and CDR2 is SQIVND (reference sequence). CDR3 nucleotides: TGTGCCAGTAGTATGGGGGGCTTCACAGGGATCAGTTGGGCCAACGTCCTGACTTTC. This codes for CASSMGGFTGISWANVLTF.

This clonotype was counted a few times. The chain uses TRBV7-9 and TRBJ2-5; D gene ambiguous. CDR3 length: 13 residues. Germline CDR1 SEHNR, CDR2 FQNEAQ (reference sequence). The germline V and J ends were trimmed by 3 bases and 4 bases, with 9 bases remaining between them. CDR3: CASSFPDGETQYF. The CDR3 DNA follows: TGTGCCAGCAGCTTCCCAGATGGAGAGACCCAGTACTTC.

This clonotype has a handful of counts. DNA of the CDR3: TGTGCCAGCAGCCTCCACGGCAGTCAGCCCCAGCATTTT. This codes for CASSLHGSQPQHF. The chain combines TRBV11-2 with TRBJ1-5; D uncertain. V was shortened by 5 bases and J by 6 bases, with 11 bases between the two germline ends. Germline values: CDR1 SGHAT, CDR2 FQNNGV. CDR3 length: 13 residues.

The table lists this clonotype with a few counts. The rearrangement links TRBV7-8 to TRBJ2-5, with 7 bases aligning to TRBD2. V lost 4 bases, J lost 7 bases, and 9 bases stayed unmatched. Per the germline V gene, CDR1 is SGHVS and CDR2 is FQNEAQ. This CDR3 has 14 amino acids. The CDR3 coding sequence is TGTGCCAGCAGCTCTTCGGGGGGTTACGGGACCCAGTACTTC. This sequence encodes CASSSSGGYGTQYF. The variable domain in full, with the rest retrieved from reference TRBV7-8 and TRBJ2-5, is GAGVSQSPRYKVAKRGQDVALRCDPISGHVSLFWYQQALGQGPEFLTYFQNEAQLDKSGLPSDRFFAERPEGSVSTLKIQRTQQEDSAVYLCASSSSGGYGTQYFGPGTRLLVL.

The chain employs TRBV27 and TRBJ2-7; D unclear. Trimming stripped 2 bases from V and 2 bases from J, with 10 bases between. This CDR3 comprises 14 residues. Per the germline V gene, CDR1 is MNHEY and CDR2 is SMNVEV (reference sequence). CDR3 region: CASSLNGRTYEQYF. The CDR3 region has the DNA TGTGCCAGCAGTTTAAATGGCCGCACCTACGAGCAGTACTTC.

V is TRBV20-1 and J is TRBJ2-3; TRBD2 matches at 11 bases. Germline trimming cut 0 bases from V and 5 bases from J; bases unmatched to any gene: 7. Germline V CDR1 and CDR2: DFQATT, SNEGSKA (reference sequence). The CDR3 loop spans 16 amino acids. The CDR3 reads CSARETSGKHGDTQYF. The CDR3 DNA sequence: TGCAGTGCTAGAGAGACTAGCGGGAAGCACGGAGATACGCAGTATTTT.

This clonotype was recorded at least ten times. This sequence joins TRBV20-1 and TRBJ1-6; D call uncertain. The CDR3 is 16 residues long. CDR1 DFQATT and CDR2 SNEGSKA come from the germline V gene (reference sequence). The ends were cut back, 0 bases at V and 9 bases at J, with 18 bases in the middle. The CDR3 loop reads CSAREWRAGDGSPLHF. CDR3 in DNA: TGCAGTGCTAGAGAATGGAGGGCAGGTGATGGTTCACCCCTCCACTTT.

The DNA for the CDR3 is TGTGCCAGCAGTGCCCCTGAAAAACTGTTTTTT. It codes for CASSAPEKLFF. The rearrangement uses TRBV2 and TRBJ1-4, with unresolved D. Trimming took 4 bases from V and 7 from J, leaving 4 bases between them. CDR3 length: 11 amino acids. Germline loops: CDR1 SNHLY, CDR2 FYNNEI. Full variable domain (outside the CDR3, taken from reference TRBV2 and TRBJ1-4): EPEVTQTPSHQVTQMGQEVILRCVPISNHLYFYWYRQILGQKVEFLVSFYNNEISEKSEIFDDQFSVERPDGSNFTLKIRSTKLEDSAMYFCASSAPEKLFFGSGTQLSVL.

J is TRBJ2-1 and V is TRBV2; TRBD2 matches at 8 bases. This CDR3 region has 13 residues. Germline loops: CDR1 SNHLY, CDR2 FYNNEI. After removal of 8 bases from V and 4 bases from J, the junction contained 4 bases not matched to a gene. DNA of the CDR3: TGTGCCAGCGCGGGGGGACTGTACAATGAGCAGTTCTTC. Protein sequence: CASAGGLYNEQFF.

This sequence joins TRBV12-3 or TRBV12-4 and TRBJ2-7; 11 bases are a match to TRBD2. This CDR3 has 15 residues. J was trimmed by 3 bases and V by 3 bases; bases with no gene match: 4. CDR3 loop: CASSFSGTSGYEQYF. The DNA of the CDR3 is TGTGCCAGCAGTTTCTCCGGGACTAGCGGCTACGAGCAGTACTTC.

This clonotype appeared a few times. This sequence joins TRBV7-2 and TRBJ2-5; D call uncertain. CDR1 is SGHTA, CDR2 FQGNSA, per germline. Trimming took off 5 bases at V and 5 bases at J, with 12 bases between the two ends. The CDR3 consists of 13 residues. CDR3 sequence (DNA): TGTGCCAGCAGCCCCCTTCAAGGGGAGACCCAGTACTTC. It encodes CASSPLQGETQYF.